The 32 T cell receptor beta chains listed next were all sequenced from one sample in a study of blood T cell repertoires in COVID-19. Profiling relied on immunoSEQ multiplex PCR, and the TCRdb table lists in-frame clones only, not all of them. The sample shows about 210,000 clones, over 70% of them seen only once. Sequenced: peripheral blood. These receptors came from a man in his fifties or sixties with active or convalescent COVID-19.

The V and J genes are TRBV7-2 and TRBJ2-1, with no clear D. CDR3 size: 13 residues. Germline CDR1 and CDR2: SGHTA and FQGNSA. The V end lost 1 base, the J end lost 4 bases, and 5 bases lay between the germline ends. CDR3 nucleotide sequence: TGTGCCAGCAGCTTAGTCGGTTACAATGAGCAGTTCTTC. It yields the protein CASSLVGYNEQFF.

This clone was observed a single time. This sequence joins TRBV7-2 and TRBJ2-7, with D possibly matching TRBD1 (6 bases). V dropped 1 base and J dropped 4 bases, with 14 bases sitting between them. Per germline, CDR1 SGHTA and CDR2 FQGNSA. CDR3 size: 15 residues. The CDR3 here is CASSLEWDKSYEQYF. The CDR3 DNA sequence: TGTGCCAGCAGCTTAGAATGGGACAAGAGTTACGAGCAGTACTTC.

DNA of the CDR3: TGTGCCAGCAGCCAAGATAGCCTAGCGGGGCCCAAAAACATTCAGTACTTC. Encoded protein: CASSQDSLAGPKNIQYF. The chain combines TRBV4-2 with TRBJ2-4, with 9 bases lining up with TRBD2. Germline lookup yields CDR1 LGHNA and CDR2 YNFKEQ. This CDR3 contains 17 residues. Unmatched junction bases numbered 5, after V lost 0 bases and J lost 2 bases.

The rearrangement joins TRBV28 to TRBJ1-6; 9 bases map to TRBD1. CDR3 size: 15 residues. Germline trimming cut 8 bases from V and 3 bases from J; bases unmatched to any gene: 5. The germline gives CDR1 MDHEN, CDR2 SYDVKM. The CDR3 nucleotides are TGTGCCAGCGCGGGACAGGGATTCTATAATTCACCCCTCCACTTT. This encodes CASAGQGFYNSPLHF.

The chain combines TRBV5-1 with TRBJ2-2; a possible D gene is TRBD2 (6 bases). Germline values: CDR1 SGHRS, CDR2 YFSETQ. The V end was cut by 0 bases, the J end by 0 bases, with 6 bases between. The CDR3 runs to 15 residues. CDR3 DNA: TGCGCCAGCAGCTTGGTAGCGGCGAACACCGGGGAGCTGTTTTTT. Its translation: CASSLVAANTGELFF.

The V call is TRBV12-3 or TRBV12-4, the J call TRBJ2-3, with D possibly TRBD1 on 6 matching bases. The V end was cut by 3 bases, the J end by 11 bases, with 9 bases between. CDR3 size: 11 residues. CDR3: CASSLLGGQYF. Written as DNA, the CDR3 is TGTGCCAGCAGTTTGTTAGGGGGGCAGTATTTT.

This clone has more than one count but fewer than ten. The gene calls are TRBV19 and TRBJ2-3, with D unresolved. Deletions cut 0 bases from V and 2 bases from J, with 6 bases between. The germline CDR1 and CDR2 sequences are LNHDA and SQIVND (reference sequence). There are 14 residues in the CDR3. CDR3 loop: CASSIEQNTDTQYF. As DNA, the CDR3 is TGTGCCAGTAGTATAGAACAGAACACAGATACGCAGTATTTT.

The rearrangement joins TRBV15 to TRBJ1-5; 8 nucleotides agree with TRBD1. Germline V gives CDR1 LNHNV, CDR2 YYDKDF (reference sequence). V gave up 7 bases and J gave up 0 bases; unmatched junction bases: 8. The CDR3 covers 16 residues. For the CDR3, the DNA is TGTGCCACCACTGATTGGACAGGGAATAGCAATCAGCCCCAGCATTTT. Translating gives CATTDWTGNSNQPQHF.

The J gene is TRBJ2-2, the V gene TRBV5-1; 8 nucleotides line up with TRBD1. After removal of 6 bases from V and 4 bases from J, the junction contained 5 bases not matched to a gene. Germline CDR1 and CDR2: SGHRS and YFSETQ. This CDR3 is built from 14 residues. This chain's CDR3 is CASNGQGVTGELFF. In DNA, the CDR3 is TGCGCCAGCAACGGACAGGGAGTCACCGGGGAGCTGTTTTTT.

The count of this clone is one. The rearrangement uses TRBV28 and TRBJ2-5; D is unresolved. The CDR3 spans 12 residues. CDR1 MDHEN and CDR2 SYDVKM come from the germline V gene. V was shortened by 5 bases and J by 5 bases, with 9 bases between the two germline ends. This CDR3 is CASSPPRETQYF. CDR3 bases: TGTGCCAGCAGTCCCCCGAGGGAGACCCAGTACTTC. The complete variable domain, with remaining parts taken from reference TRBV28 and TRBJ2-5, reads DVKVTQSSRYLVKRTGEKVFLECVQDMDHENMFWYRQDPGLGLRLIYFSYDVKMKEKGDIPEGYSVSREKKERFSLILESASTNQTSMYLCASSPPRETQYFGPGTRLLVL.

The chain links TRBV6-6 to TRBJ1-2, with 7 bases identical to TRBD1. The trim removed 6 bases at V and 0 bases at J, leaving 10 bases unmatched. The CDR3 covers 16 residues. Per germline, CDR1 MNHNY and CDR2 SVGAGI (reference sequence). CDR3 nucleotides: TGTGCCAGCAGACAACTCCGGGACAGCACTAACTATGGCTACACCTTC. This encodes CASRQLRDSTNYGYTF.

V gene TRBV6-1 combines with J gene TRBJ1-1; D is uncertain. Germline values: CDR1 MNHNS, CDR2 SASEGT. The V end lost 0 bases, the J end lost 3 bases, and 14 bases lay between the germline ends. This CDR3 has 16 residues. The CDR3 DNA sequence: TGTGCCAGCAGTGAAGCGGCGGGAGATCCTTACACTGAAGCTTTCTTT. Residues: CASSEAAGDPYTEAFF.

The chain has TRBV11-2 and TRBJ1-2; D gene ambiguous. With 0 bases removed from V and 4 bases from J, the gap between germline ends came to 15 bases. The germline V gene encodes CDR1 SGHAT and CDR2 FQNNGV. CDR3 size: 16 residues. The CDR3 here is CASSLDPSPGPYGYTF. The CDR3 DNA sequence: TGTGCCAGCAGCTTAGATCCCTCCCCTGGCCCCTATGGCTACACCTTC. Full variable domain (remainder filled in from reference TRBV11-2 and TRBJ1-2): EAGVAQSPRYKIIEKRQSVAFWCNPISGHATLYWYQQILGQGPKLLIQFQNNGVVDDSQLPKDRFSAERLKGVDSTLKIQPAKLEDSAVYLCASSLDPSPGPYGYTFGSGTRLTVV.

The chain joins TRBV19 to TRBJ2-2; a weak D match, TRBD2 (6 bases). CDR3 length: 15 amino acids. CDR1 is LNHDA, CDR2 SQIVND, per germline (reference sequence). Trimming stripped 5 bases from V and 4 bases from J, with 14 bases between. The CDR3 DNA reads TGTGCCAGTAGTGAATGGGGCGGGACCACCGGGGAGCTGTTTTTT. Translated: CASSEWGGTTGELFF.

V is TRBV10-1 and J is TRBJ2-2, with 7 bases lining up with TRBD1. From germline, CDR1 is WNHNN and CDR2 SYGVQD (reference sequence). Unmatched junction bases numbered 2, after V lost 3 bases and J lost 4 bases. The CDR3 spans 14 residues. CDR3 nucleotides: TGCGCCAGCAGTGAAGCAGGGGGCACCGGGGAGCTGTTTTTT. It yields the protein CASSEAGGTGELFF.

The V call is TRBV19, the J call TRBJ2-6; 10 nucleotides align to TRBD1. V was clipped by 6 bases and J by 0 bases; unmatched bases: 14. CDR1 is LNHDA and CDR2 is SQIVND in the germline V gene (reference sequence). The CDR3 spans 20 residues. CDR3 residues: CASRKGGTGASISGANVLTF. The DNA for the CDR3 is TGTGCCAGTAGAAAGGGTGGGACAGGGGCCAGCATCTCTGGGGCCAACGTCCTGACTTTC. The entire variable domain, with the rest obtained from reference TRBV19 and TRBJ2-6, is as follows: DGGITQSPKYLFRKEGQNVTLSCEQNLNHDAMYWYRQDPGQGLRLIYYSQIVNDFQKGDIAEGYSVSREKKESFPLTVTSAQKNPTAFYLCASRKGGTGASISGANVLTFGAGSRLTVL.

CDR3 in amino acids: CASTLTEKGPLGYTF. CDR3 DNA: TGTGCCAGCACCCTTACGGAGAAGGGGCCCCTAGGCTACACCTTC. The rearrangement uses TRBV7-9 and TRBJ1-2; D possibly corresponds to TRBD1 (5 bases). Between the trimmed V and J ends, which lost 7 bases and 8 bases, there was a span of 23 bases. CDR3 length equals 15 residues. Germline V gene data show CDR1 as SEHNR and CDR2 as FQNEAQ (reference sequence).

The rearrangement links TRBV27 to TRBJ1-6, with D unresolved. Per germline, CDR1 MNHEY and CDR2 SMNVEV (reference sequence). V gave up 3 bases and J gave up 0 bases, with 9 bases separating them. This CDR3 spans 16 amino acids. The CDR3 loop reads CASSFSWSSYNSPLHF. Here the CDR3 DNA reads TGTGCCAGCAGTTTTTCGTGGAGCTCCTATAATTCACCCCTCCACTTT.

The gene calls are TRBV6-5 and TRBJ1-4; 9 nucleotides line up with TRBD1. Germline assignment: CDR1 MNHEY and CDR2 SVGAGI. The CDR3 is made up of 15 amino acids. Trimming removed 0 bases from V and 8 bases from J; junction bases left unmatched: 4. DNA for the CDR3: TGTGCCAGCAGTTACTCTGGACAGGGGCACGAAAAACTGTTTTTT. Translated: CASSYSGQGHEKLFF.

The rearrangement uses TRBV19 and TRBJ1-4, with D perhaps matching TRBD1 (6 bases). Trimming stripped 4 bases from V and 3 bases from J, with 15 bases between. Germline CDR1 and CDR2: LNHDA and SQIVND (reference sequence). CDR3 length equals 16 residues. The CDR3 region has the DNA TGTGCCAGTAGTACCACAGGGATAGGGGCTAATGAAAAACTGTTTTTT. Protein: CASSTTGIGANEKLFF.

CDR3 nucleotide sequence: TGTGCCAGCAGCTTAATGTTTCAGGATGGCTACACCTTC. Encoded protein: CASSLMFQDGYTF. The rearrangement links TRBV7-2 to TRBJ1-2; D is undetermined. V lost 2 bases and J 6 bases, leaving 10 bases between the germline ends. This CDR3 has 13 amino acids. CDR1 and CDR2 (germline): SGHTA, FQGNSA.

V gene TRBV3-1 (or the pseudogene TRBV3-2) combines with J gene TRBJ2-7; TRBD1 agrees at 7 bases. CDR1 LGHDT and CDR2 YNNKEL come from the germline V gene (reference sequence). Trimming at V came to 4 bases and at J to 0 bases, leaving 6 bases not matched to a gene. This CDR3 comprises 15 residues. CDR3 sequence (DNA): TGTGCCAGCAGCCCCCTGGGACAGATCTCCTACGAGCAGTACTTC. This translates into CASSPLGQISYEQYF.

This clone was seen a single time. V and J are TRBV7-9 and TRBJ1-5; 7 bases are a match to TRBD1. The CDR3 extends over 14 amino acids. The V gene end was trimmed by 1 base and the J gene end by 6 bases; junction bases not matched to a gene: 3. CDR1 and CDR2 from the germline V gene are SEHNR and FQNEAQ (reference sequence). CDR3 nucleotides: TGTGCCAGCAGCTTAGAAGGGGGCGGTCAGCCCCAGCATTTT. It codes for CASSLEGGGQPQHF.

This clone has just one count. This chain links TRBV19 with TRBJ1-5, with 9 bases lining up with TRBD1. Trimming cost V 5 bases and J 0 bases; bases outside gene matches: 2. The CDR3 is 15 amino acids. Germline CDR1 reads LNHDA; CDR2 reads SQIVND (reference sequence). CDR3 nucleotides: TGTGCCAGTAGTGTACAGGGGGCTAGCAATCAGCCCCAGCATTTT. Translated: CASSVQGASNQPQHF.

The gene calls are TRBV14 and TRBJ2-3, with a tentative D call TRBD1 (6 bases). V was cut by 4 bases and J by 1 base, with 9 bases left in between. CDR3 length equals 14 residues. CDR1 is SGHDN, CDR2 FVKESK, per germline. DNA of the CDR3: TGTGCCAGCAGCCTTCGACAGGGCACAGATACGCAGTATTTT. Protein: CASSLRQGTDTQYF. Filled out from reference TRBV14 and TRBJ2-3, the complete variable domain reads EAGVTQFPSHSVIEKGQTVTLRCDPISGHDNLYWYRRVMGKEIKFLLHFVKESKQDESGMPNNRFLAERTGGTYSTLKVQPAELEDSGVYFCASSLRQGTDTQYFGPGTRLTVL.

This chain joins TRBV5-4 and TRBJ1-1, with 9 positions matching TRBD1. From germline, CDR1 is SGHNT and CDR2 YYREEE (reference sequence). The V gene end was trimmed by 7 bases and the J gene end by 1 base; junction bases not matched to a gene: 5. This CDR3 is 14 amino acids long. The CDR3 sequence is CASAGTGSNTEAFF. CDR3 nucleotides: TGTGCCAGCGCCGGGACAGGGTCGAACACTGAAGCTTTCTTT.

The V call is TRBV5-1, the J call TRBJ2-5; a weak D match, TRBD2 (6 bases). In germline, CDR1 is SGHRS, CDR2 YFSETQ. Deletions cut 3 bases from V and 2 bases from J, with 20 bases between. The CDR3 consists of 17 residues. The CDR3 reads CASSSSPGTQSQETQYF. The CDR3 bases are TGCGCCAGCAGCTCCAGCCCCGGGACTCAAAGTCAAGAGACCCAGTACTTC.

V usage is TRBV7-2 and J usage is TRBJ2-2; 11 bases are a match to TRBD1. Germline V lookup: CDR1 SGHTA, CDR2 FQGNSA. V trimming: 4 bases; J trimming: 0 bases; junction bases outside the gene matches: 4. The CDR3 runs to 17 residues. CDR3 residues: CASSSGQGAANTGELFF. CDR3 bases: TGTGCCAGCAGCTCTGGACAGGGGGCGGCGAACACCGGGGAGCTGTTTTTT.

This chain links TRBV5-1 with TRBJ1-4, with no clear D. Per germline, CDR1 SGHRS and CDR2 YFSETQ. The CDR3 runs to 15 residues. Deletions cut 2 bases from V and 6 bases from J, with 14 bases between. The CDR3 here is CASSFGGREDEKLFF. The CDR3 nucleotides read TGCGCCAGCAGCTTTGGAGGCAGAGAGGATGAAAAACTGTTTTTT.

CDR3 region: CATSDSWTAPTQYF. CDR3 in DNA: TGTGCCACCAGTGATTCCTGGACAGCTCCTACGCAGTATTTT. V usage is TRBV24-1 and J usage is TRBJ2-3, with a weak D call TRBD1 (6 bases). V lost 2 bases and J lost 8, with 13 bases in between. Germline-derived CDR1 and CDR2 are KGHDR and SFDVKD. CDR3 length equals 14 residues.

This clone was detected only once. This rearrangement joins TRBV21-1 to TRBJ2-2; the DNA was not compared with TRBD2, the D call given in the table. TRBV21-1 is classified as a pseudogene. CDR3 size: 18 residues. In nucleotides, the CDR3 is TGTGCCAGCAGCACCCCCGGAGGGACTAGCGGAAACACCGGGGAGCTGTTTTTT. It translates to CASSTPGGTSGNTGELFF.

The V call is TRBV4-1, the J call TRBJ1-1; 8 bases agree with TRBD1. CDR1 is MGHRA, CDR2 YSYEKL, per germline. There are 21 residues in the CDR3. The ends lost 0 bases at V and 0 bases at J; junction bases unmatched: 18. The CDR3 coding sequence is TGCGCCAGCAGCCAAGATAAACCCAGGGGGCGGATTTTTTCAATGAACACTGAAGCTTTCTTT. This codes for CASSQDKPRGRIFSMNTEAFF.